Listed below are T cell receptor beta chains from one sample, sequenced in a study of early T cells in non-severe SARS-CoV-2 infection. TCRdb re-analysed the 5' RACE reads in MiXCR, keeping a single row per CDR3 protein. The sample consists of around 60,000 distinct CDR3 sequences, roughly a tenth of them appearing once. The source material was whole blood. These receptors were obtained from an adult who was a healthcare worker with PCR-confirmed SARS-CoV-2 infection or an uninfected control (not recorded which). Both conserved end residues are part of each CDR3. D genes are given only for firm matches. The listing skips clone size in some rows; elsewhere it reads once, few, many or a size class.

clone size: -
D gene: TRBD2
J gene: TRBJ2-5
V gene: TRBV5-6
CDR3 protein: CASRKYGRPQETQYF
CDR3 DNA: TGTGCCAGCAGAAAGTACGGGAGGCCCCAAGAGACCCAGTACTTC

clone size: many
D gene: -
J gene: TRBJ2-1
V gene: TRBV7-9
CDR3 protein: CASSLVGHNEQFF
CDR3 DNA: TGTGCCAGCAGCTTAGTGGGACACAATGAGCAGTTCTTC

clone size: -
D gene: TRBD2
J gene: TRBJ2-1
V gene: TRBV5-1
CDR3 protein: CASSLSLAGYNEQFF
CDR3 DNA: TGCGCCAGCAGCTTATCGCTAGCGGGTTACAATGAGCAGTTCTTC

clone size: few
D gene: -
J gene: TRBJ1-1
V gene: TRBV6-4
CDR3 protein: CASSRDAYTEAFF
CDR3 DNA: TGTGCCAGCAGTCGGGACGCTTACACTGAAGCTTTCTTT

clone size: many
D gene: -
J gene: TRBJ1-5
V gene: TRBV12-3/TRBV12-4
CDR3 protein: CASSLEDGRVYNQPQHF
CDR3 DNA: TGTGCCAGCAGTTTAGAGGATGGAAGGGTGTATAATCAGCCCCAGCATTTT

clone size: few
D gene: -
J gene: TRBJ1-2
V gene: TRBV27
CDR3 protein: CASSFSVGESSYGYTF
CDR3 DNA: TGTGCCAGCAGTTTTAGCGTAGGGGAATCCTCTTATGGCTACACCTTC

clone size: -
D gene: TRBD1
J gene: TRBJ2-1
V gene: TRBV29-1
CDR3 protein: CSAGRDRSYNEQFF
CDR3 DNA: TGCAGCGCCGGCCGGGACAGATCCTACAATGAGCAGTTCTTC

clone size: -
D gene: TRBD2
J gene: TRBJ2-5
V gene: TRBV20-1
CDR3 protein: CSATTGRLAVQETQYF
CDR3 DNA: TGCAGTGCTACCACCGGGCGACTAGCGGTTCAAGAGACCCAGTACTTC

clone size: many
D gene: -
J gene: TRBJ2-3
V gene: TRBV27
CDR3 protein: CASAERSGADTQYF
CDR3 DNA: TGTGCCAGCGCAGAGCGGTCCGGGGCAGATACGCAGTATTTT

clone size: few
D gene: -
J gene: TRBJ1-1
V gene: TRBV28
CDR3 protein: CASSLLGRVGTEAFF
CDR3 DNA: TGTGCCAGCAGTTTATTAGGCAGGGTGGGGACTGAAGCTTTCTTT

clone size: few
D gene: TRBD2
J gene: TRBJ2-5
V gene: TRBV14
CDR3 protein: CASSPRLAGGLGQETQYF
CDR3 DNA: TGTGCCAGCAGCCCCCGACTAGCGGGAGGGCTGGGGCAAGAGACCCAGTACTTC

clone size: many
D gene: TRBD2
J gene: TRBJ2-1
V gene: TRBV7-3
CDR3 protein: CASSPTSASNEQFF
CDR3 DNA: TGTGCCAGCAGCCCCACTAGCGCGAGCAATGAGCAGTTCTTC

clone size: few
D gene: TRBD1
J gene: TRBJ1-4
V gene: TRBV29-1
CDR3 protein: CSVAGGDEKLFF
CDR3 DNA: TGCAGCGTTGCAGGGGGTGACGAAAAACTGTTTTTT

clone size: -
D gene: TRBD1
J gene: TRBJ1-5
V gene: TRBV20-1
CDR3 protein: CSALDRGNQPQHF
CDR3 DNA: TGCAGTGCTCTAGACAGGGGCAATCAGCCCCAGCATTTT

clone size: many
D gene: TRBD1
J gene: TRBJ2-2
V gene: TRBV6-5
CDR3 protein: CASSERGTVTTGELFF
CDR3 DNA: TGTGCCAGCAGTGAAAGGGGGACAGTAACCACCGGGGAGCTGTTTTTT

clone size: few
D gene: -
J gene: TRBJ2-7
V gene: TRBV5-1
CDR3 protein: CASSLSGDPGEQYF
CDR3 DNA: TGCGCCAGCAGCTTGTCAGGCGATCCCGGCGAGCAGTACTTC

clone size: many
D gene: TRBD2
J gene: TRBJ2-5
V gene: TRBV7-3
CDR3 protein: CASSPLGGGQETQYF
CDR3 DNA: TGTGCCAGCAGCCCATTGGGGGGAGGGCAAGAGACCCAGTACTTC

clone size: -
D gene: -
J gene: TRBJ2-1
V gene: TRBV6-1
CDR3 protein: CASSVGGALYNEQFF
CDR3 DNA: TGTGCCAGCAGTGTTGGGGGAGCCCTCTACAATGAGCAGTTCTTC

clone size: few
D gene: -
J gene: TRBJ1-1
V gene: TRBV25-1
CDR3 protein: CASSEARGPITAFF
CDR3 DNA: TGTGCCAGCAGTGAAGCCAGGGGTCCCATCACAGCTTTCTTT

clone size: many
D gene: -
J gene: TRBJ1-6
V gene: TRBV7-9
CDR3 protein: CASSLPPSPLHF
CDR3 DNA: TGTGCCAGCAGCTTACCTCCCTCACCCCTCCACTTT

clone size: -
D gene: TRBD1
J gene: TRBJ1-1
V gene: TRBV7-8
CDR3 protein: CASSIWTGATTEAFF
CDR3 DNA: TGTGCCAGCAGCATCTGGACAGGGGCGACCACTGAAGCTTTCTTT

clone size: many
D gene: -
J gene: TRBJ2-7
V gene: TRBV7-2
CDR3 protein: CASSLGISYEQYF
CDR3 DNA: TGTGCCAGCAGCTTAGGTATTTCCTACGAGCAGTACTTC

clone size: once
D gene: TRBD2
J gene: TRBJ2-7
V gene: TRBV3-1
CDR3 protein: CASSPGGGTKQYF
CDR3 DNA: TGTGCCAGCAGCCCGGGCGGGGGGACCAAGCAGTACTTC

clone size: -
D gene: TRBD2
J gene: TRBJ2-7
V gene: TRBV6-2/TRBV6-3
CDR3 protein: CATRPAGVISVARKEQYF
CDR3 DNA: TGTGCCACCCGACCGGCGGGGGTGATCTCCGTGGCCCGGAAAGAGCAGTACTTC

clone size: many
D gene: -
J gene: TRBJ1-5
V gene: TRBV7-6
CDR3 protein: CASSFFPPGPGGNQPQHF
CDR3 DNA: TGTGCCAGCAGCTTTTTCCCCCCGGGACCGGGCGGCAATCAGCCCCAGCATTTT